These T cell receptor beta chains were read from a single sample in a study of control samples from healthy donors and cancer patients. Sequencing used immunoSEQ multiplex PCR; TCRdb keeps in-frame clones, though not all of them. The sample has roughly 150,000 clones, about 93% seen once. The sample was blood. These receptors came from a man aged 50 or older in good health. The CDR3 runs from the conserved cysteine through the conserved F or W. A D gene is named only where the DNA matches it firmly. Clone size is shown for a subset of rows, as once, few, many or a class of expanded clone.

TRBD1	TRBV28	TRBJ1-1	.	TGTGCCAGCAGTCCATGGACAGGAGATAACACTGAAGCTTTCTTT	CASSPWTGDNTEAFF
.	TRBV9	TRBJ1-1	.	TGTGCCAGCAGCTCCAGGCCTAGGGACACTGAAGCTTTCTTT	CASSSRPRDTEAFF
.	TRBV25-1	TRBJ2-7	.	TGTGCCAGCAGGGGGGTCTCCTACGAGCAGTACTTC	CASRGVSYEQYF
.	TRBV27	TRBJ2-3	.	TGTGCCAGCCGGACGATGCGGACAGGCACAGATACGCAGTATTTT	CASRTMRTGTDTQYF
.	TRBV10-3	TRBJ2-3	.	TGTGCCATCAGTGAAGGAGGCAGTCGCACAGATACGCAGTATTTT	CAISEGGSRTDTQYF
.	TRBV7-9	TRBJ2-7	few	TGTGCCAGCAGTCTCACAGTACGGGAGCAGTACTTC	CASSLTVREQYF
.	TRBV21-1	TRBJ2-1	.	TGTGCCAGCAGCAAGGATGAAAGGGGGGGACAGGGGGCCCATGAGCAGTTCTTC	CASSKDERGGQGAHEQFF
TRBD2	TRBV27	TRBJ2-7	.	TGTGCCAGCAGTTCGCGACTAGCGCCCACCTACGAGCAGTACTTC	CASSSRLAPTYEQYF
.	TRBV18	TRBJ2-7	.	TGTGCCAGCTCACCAGTGGGAAAGCAGTACTTC	CASSPVGKQYF
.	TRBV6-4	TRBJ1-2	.	TGTGCCAGCAGTGACACCGCCCGACAGGAGCTTCTTGGCTACACCTTC	CASSDTARQELLGYTF
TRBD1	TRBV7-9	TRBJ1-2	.	TGTGCCAGCAGCCTGGGCGGGGACAGGGGTTTTTGGGGCTACACCTTC	CASSLGGDRGFWGYTF
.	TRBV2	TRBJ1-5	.	TGTGCCAGCAGCCTCGACAGCCGCAATCAGCCCCAGCATTTT	CASSLDSRNQPQHF
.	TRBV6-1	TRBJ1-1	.	TGTGCCAGCAGTGAAGCGCCTGGGGTGGTCACTGAAGCTTTCTTT	CASSEAPGVVTEAFF
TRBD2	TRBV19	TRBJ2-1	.	TGTGCCAGTAGTATAGGACTAGCGGGAGGAGGTGAGCAGTTCTTC	CASSIGLAGGGEQFF
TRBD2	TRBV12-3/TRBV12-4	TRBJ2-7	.	TGTGCCAGCAGGGCTAGCGGGAGATACGAGCAGTACTTC	CASRASGRYEQYF
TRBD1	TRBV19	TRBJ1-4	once	TGTGCCAGTACCCCCGGGACAGGAGGGGGTCCAACTAATGAAAAACTGTTTTTT	CASTPGTGGGPTNEKLFF
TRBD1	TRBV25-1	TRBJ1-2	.	TGTGCCAGCAGTGAAAACCCCCAGGGGGCTGGCTACACCTTC	CASSENPQGAGYTF
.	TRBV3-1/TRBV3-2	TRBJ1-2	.	TGTGCCAGCAGCCAGGGTAGGGAAGGAGGCTACACCTTC	CASSQGREGGYTF
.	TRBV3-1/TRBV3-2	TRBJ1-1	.	TGTGCCAGCAGCCAAGTGGAAAACACTGAAGCTTTCTTT	CASSQVENTEAFF
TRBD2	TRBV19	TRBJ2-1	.	TGTGCCAGTAGAGAGAGCGGGAGTAATCGTGAGCAGTTCTTC	CASRESGSNREQFF
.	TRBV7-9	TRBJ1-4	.	TGTGCCAGCAGCTCCTCGCCGCGGGCCACTAATGAAAAACTGTTTTTT	CASSSSPRATNEKLFF
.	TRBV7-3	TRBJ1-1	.	TGTGCCAGCAGCCCAAGATCCTCAGGGGACACTGAAGCTTTCTTT	CASSPRSSGDTEAFF
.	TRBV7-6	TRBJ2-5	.	TGTGCCAGCAGCTTACAGGGAGCGGGCGTACAAGAGACCCAGTACTTC	CASSLQGAGVQETQYF
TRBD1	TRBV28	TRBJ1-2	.	TGTGCCAGCAGGGTGCCGGGACAGGGGAACTATGGCTACACCTTC	CASRVPGQGNYGYTF
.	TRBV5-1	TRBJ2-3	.	TGCGCCAGCAGCTTGGGAGGTAAAGGCACAGATACGCAGTATTTT	CASSLGGKGTDTQYF
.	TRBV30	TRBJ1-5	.	TGTGCCTGGAGTCAACGTGGGCTAGCGCGACAGCCCCAGCATTTT	CAWSQRGLARQPQHF
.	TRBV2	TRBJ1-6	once	TGTGCCAGCATCAGGGGATCCTATAATTCACCCCTCCACTTT	CASIRGSYNSPLHF
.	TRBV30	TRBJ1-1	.	TGTGCCTGGAGTGTAACTTCGGAGGGAGCTTTCTTT	CAWSVTSEGAFF
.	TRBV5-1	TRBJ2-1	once	TGCGCCAGCAGCTGGGACTGGAGGAACTACAATGAGCAGTTCTTC	CASSWDWRNYNEQFF
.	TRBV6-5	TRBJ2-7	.	TGTGCCAGCGAAGTGGCAGGGGCGGGTCCCTACGAGCAGTACTTC	CASEVAGAGPYEQYF
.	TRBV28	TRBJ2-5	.	TGTGCCAGCACCCCGGACCGGCACCAAGAGACCCAGTACTTC	CASTPDRHQETQYF
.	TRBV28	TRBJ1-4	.	TGTGCCAGCGCCACCCCTGAAAAACTGTTTTTT	CASATPEKLFF
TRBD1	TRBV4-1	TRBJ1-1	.	TGCGCCAGCAGCCAAGAACCCAGGGGGCGGACTGAAGCTTTCTTT	CASSQEPRGRTEAFF
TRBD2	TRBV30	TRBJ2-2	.	TGTGCCTGGAGTAATAGACTAGCGAGGGACACCGGGGAGCTGTTTTTT	CAWSNRLARDTGELFF
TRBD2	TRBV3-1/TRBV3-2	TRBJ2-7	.	TGTGCCAGCAGCCAAGATCGGGCAGCCGGGACTAGCGGGAACGAGCAGTACTTC	CASSQDRAAGTSGNEQYF
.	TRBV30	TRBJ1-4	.	TGTGCCTGGGACCCTGGGGCCGAAAATGAAAAACTGTTTTTT	CAWDPGAENEKLFF
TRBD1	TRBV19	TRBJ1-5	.	TGTGCCAGTAGTATGGGACAGTCCCCGGGGGCCCAGCATTTT	CASSMGQSPGAQHF
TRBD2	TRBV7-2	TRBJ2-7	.	TGTGCCAGCAGTCTCGCCGGGACTAGCGGGAGGTCGAAAGAGCAGTACTTC	CASSLAGTSGRSKEQYF
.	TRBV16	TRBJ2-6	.	TGTGCCAGCAGCCCAGGGCGTACGGGGGCCAACGTCCTGACTTTC	CASSPGRTGANVLTF
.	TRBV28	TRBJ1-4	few	TGTGCCAGCAGTTTACGGTGGCCCTCTAATGAAAAACTGTTTTTT	CASSLRWPSNEKLFF
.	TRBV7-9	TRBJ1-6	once	TGTGCCAGCAGCCCCGGACCGAGGAGAAGTTCACCCCTCCACTTT	CASSPGPRRSSPLHF
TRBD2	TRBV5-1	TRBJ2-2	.	TGCGCCAGCAGCTGGGGAGGGGCCAACACCGGGGAGCTGTTTTTT	CASSWGGANTGELFF
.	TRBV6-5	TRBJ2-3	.	TGTGCCAGCAGTTATACGAGGGGGGACACAGATACGCAGTATTTT	CASSYTRGDTDTQYF
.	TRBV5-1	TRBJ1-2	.	TGCGCCAGCAGCATAGAAAATAACTATGGCTACACCTTC	CASSIENNYGYTF
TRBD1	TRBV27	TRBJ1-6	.	TGTGCCAGCAGTTCGGGACAGGGGAACTCACCCCTCCACTTT	CASSSGQGNSPLHF
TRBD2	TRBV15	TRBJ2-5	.	TGTGCCACCAGCATAATAGCGGGGCGCCAAGAGACCCAGTACTTC	CATSIIAGRQETQYF
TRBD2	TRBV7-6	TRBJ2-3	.	TGTGCCAGCAGCTTAGAGAGGACGAGCGGGAGTTTCGCAGATACGCAGTATTTT	CASSLERTSGSFADTQYF
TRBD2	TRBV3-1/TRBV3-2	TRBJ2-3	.	TGTGCCAGCAGCCAAGATCCCGGACTAGCGGGAGATACGCAGTATTTT	CASSQDPGLAGDTQYF
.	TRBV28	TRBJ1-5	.	TGTGCCAGCACCCTACAGGGCCGGGTCAATCAGCCCCAGCATTTT	CASTLQGRVNQPQHF
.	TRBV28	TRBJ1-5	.	TGTGCCAGCAGTTTTGAAGGGGGTGGTCAGCCCCAGCATTTT	CASSFEGGGQPQHF
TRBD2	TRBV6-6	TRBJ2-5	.	TGTGCCAGCACCTGGACTAGCGGGAGGGTACAAGAGACCCAGTACTTC	CASTWTSGRVQETQYF
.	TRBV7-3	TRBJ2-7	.	TGTGCCAGCAGCTTAACCTCCATGGACGAGCAGTACTTC	CASSLTSMDEQYF
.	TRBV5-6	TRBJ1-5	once	TGTGCCAGCAGCTCGGGAGGGGTGGCAACTCAGCCCCAGCATTTT	CASSSGGVATQPQHF
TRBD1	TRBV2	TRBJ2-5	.	TGTGCCAGCAGGAGGACCGGGACAGGCTTTCAAGAGACCCAGTACTTC	CASRRTGTGFQETQYF
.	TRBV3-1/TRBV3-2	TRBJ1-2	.	TGTGCCAGCAGCCAAAGAGGGGGCTACACCTTC	CASSQRGGYTF
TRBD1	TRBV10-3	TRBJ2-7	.	TGTGCCATCAGTGAGTCGTGGGACAGGGACGAGCAGTACTTC	CAISESWDRDEQYF
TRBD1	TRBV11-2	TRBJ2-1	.	TGTGCCAGCAGCTTACCCCGACAGGGAAGGAATGAGCAGTTCTTC	CASSLPRQGRNEQFF
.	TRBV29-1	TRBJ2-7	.	TGCAGCGTTGAAGATCTAGGGGACGAGCAGTACTTC	CSVEDLGDEQYF
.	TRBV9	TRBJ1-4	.	TGTGCCAGCAGCGTTGCTGGACATCAGAGGGAAAAACTGTTTTTT	CASSVAGHQREKLFF
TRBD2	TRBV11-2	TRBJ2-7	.	TGTGCCGGGAGGGCTAGCGGAACCTACGAGCAGTACTTC	CAGRASGTYEQYF